What follows are 20 T cell receptor beta chains derived from one specimen sequenced in a study of regulatory T cells in long-lasting Graves disease. Time point denoted: persistent/refractory GD, antithyroid drugs over 5 years with positive TRAb. Scientists built the TCR library using RNA that was extracted from PBMCs. The authors built TCR beta libraries using iRepertoire HTBI primers and Arm-PCR of CDR3 regions. TCRdb redid the calling of the multiplex PCR reads with MiXCR, one entry per CDR3 protein. This sample carries fewer than 400,000 distinct CDR3 sequences, roughly 20% of them seen once, and the ten largest clones take less than 25%. The sequencing here drew on peripheral blood mononuclear cells (PBMCs), taken when the disease was refractory, from a patient treated with antithyroid drugs. The receptor set was obtained from a female donor with Graves disease.

This clonotype was detected only a few times. The V call is TRBV30, the J call TRBJ2-7, with TRBD2 matching over 10 bases. CDR3 length: 15 amino acids. Unmatched junction bases numbered 10, after V lost 1 base and J lost 7 bases. Per germline, CDR1 GTSNPN and CDR2 SVGIG (reference sequence). The CDR3, as DNA: TGTGCCTGGAGTGGTGGGACTAGCGCTGGGGGGGAGCAGTACTTC. Protein sequence: CAWSGGTSAGGEQYF.

This chain links TRBV28 with TRBJ2-5; TRBD1 is a possible D gene (5 bases). Near its end, the DNA agrees better with TRBJ2-1, so the J call may be wrong. Germline loops: CDR1 MDHEN, CDR2 SYDVKM. The CDR3 runs 15 residues. The DNA of the CDR3 is TGTGCCAGCAGTTTGGGATTCGGCAGGGAATATGAGCAGTTCTTC. Translating it yields CASSLGFGREYEQFF.

This clonotype occurred many times. The V call is TRBV5-1, the J call TRBJ1-2; TRBD1 matches at 8 bases. This CDR3 spans 14 amino acids. Germline V gene sequence: CDR1 SGHRS, CDR2 YFSETQ. V lost 4 bases and J lost 4; bases outside the gene matches: 6. CDR3 sequence (DNA): TGCGCCAGCAGCGGGGACGGACAGGGCTATGGCTACACCTTC. Translated, it gives CASSGDGQGYGYTF. Full variable domain (remainder filled in from reference TRBV5-1 and TRBJ1-2): KAGVTQTPRYLIKTRGQQVTLSCSPISGHRSVSWYQQTPGQGLQFLFEYFSETQRNKGNFPGRFSGRQFSNSRSEMNVSTLELGDSALYLCASSGDGQGYGYTFGSGTRLTVV.

This clonotype was seen repeatedly, ten times or more. This chain connects TRBV3-1 to TRBJ2-7; no reliable D call. Germline loops: CDR1 LGHDT, CDR2 YNNKEL (reference sequence). CDR3 length: 12 amino acids. The germline V and J ends were trimmed by 3 bases and 4 bases, with 7 bases remaining between them. CDR3 residues: CASSQVQYEQYF. DNA of the CDR3: TGTGCCAGCAGCCAGGTTCAATACGAGCAGTACTTC.

The genes are TRBV28 and TRBJ1-2; perhaps TRBD1 as D (6 bases). The CDR3 sequence is 14 residues long. V was clipped by 7 bases and J by 6 bases, with 18 bases between them. Per the germline V gene, CDR1 is MDHEN and CDR2 is SYDVKM. The CDR3 reads CASILAGALDGYTF. The CDR3 DNA reads as TGTGCCAGCATTCTTGCAGGGGCGCTGGATGGCTACACCTTC.

The table lists this clonotype with a few counts. This chain uses TRBV2 with TRBJ2-7, with D unresolved. CDR3 length: 14 amino acids. Trimming removed 1 base from V and 0 bases from J, with 7 bases in between. CDR1 SNHLY and CDR2 FYNNEI come from the germline V gene. The CDR3 spells CASSEVASSYEQYF. CDR3 bases: TGTGCCAGCAGTGAAGTGGCTAGCTCCTACGAGCAGTACTTC.

This clonotype turned up a few times. Possible read error: a much larger clone is one base away. The chain uses TRBV12-3 or TRBV12-4 and TRBJ1-2, with D unresolved. Trimming cost V 4 bases and J 13 bases, with 13 bases left between them. The CDR3 sequence is 11 residues long. The CDR3 loop reads CASSSLPASTF. The CDR3 region has the DNA TGTGCCAGCAGTTCCCTCCCGGCCTCCACCTTC.

This clonotype has ten or more counts. The chain recombines TRBV7-2 with TRBJ1-5; 9 positions agree with TRBD1. This CDR3 has 16 residues. Germline loops: CDR1 SGHTA, CDR2 FQGNSA. V lost 4 bases and J lost 4; bases outside the gene matches: 8. The CDR3 reads CASSSLPGTGNQPQHF. The CDR3, as DNA: TGTGCCAGCAGCTCCTTGCCCGGGACAGGGAATCAGCCCCAGCATTTT.

There are many counts of this clonotype. The chain uses TRBV12-3 or TRBV12-4 and TRBJ1-4; no clear D gene. CDR3 length equals 16 residues. Trimming shortened V by 6 bases and J by 7 bases, and 21 bases separated the two germline ends. CDR3 residues: CASSKTGPSNVEKLFF. The CDR3, as DNA: TGTGCCAGCAGCAAAACCGGGCCGTCAAATGTTGAAAAACTGTTTTTT.

This clonotype appeared a few times. This chain uses TRBV13 with TRBJ2-3; no definite D call. The CDR3 has 13 amino acids. V lost 5 bases and J 0 bases, leaving 6 bases between the germline ends. Germline V gives CDR1 PRHDT, CDR2 FYEKMQ (reference sequence). The CDR3 sequence is CASSEFSTDTQYF. Here the CDR3 DNA reads TGTGCCAGCAGCGAGTTTAGCACAGATACGCAGTATTTT. Supplemented by reference TRBV13 and TRBJ2-3, the full variable domain reads AAGVIQSPRHLIKEKRETATLKCYPIPRHDTVYWYQQGPGQDPQFLISFYEKMQSDKGSIPDRFSAQQFSDYHSELNMSSLELGDSALYFCASSEFSTDTQYFGPGTRLTVL.

The rearrangement joins TRBV12-3 or TRBV12-4 to TRBJ2-7; 8 bases fit TRBD2. The ends lost 7 bases at V and 5 bases at J; junction bases unmatched: 10. CDR3 length equals 14 residues. CDR3 region: CASTLSGSNNEQYF. As DNA, the CDR3 is TGTGCCAGCACTCTCAGCGGGAGTAATAACGAGCAGTACTTC.

This clonotype appeared many times. The chain links TRBV7-2 to TRBJ1-6; maybe TRBD1 (6 bases). V lost 5 bases and J 7 bases, leaving 18 bases between the germline ends. The CDR3 length is 16 residues. Germline V gives CDR1 SGHTA, CDR2 FQGNSA. The CDR3 loop is CASSPEGGAGNSPLHF. The CDR3 nucleotides read TGTGCCAGCAGCCCAGAGGGGGGGGCTGGAAATTCACCCCTCCACTTT.

This chain uses TRBV24-1 with TRBJ2-5; 12 bases are shared with TRBD2. This CDR3 is built from 20 residues. Germline trimming cut 0 bases from V and 5 bases from J; bases unmatched to any gene: 15. Germline V gene sequence: CDR1 KGHDR, CDR2 SFDVKD. The CDR3 coding sequence is TGTGCCACCAGTGATTTGGCAACCTGGCCTCTAGCGGGAGGGAACGAGACCCAGTACTTC. It specifies CATSDLATWPLAGGNETQYF.

To note about this clonotype: Since a far larger clone is one base different, this is likely a read error. V usage is TRBV6-9 and J usage is TRBJ1-4, with 9 bases aligning to TRBD1. The CDR3 runs to 18 residues. Germline loops: CDR1 MNHGY, CDR2 SVAAGI. The ends lost 4 bases at V and 8 bases at J; junction bases unmatched: 17. The CDR3: CASSSTFPGQGHEEKLFF. In DNA form, the CDR3 reads TGTGCCAGCAGTTCCACCTTCCCGGGACAGGGTCATGAGGAAAAACTGTTTTTT.

There are many counts of this clonotype. The J gene is TRBJ2-7, the V gene TRBV28; D may be TRBD1 (6 bases). CDR3 length equals 14 residues. V was pared by 6 bases and J by 4 bases, with 16 bases between. Germline V gene sequence: CDR1 MDHEN, CDR2 SYDVKM. Here the CDR3 DNA reads TGTGCCAGCAGGCCACGAGGACAGCCTTACGAGCAGTACTTC. Its translation is CASRPRGQPYEQYF.

This clonotype has just a few counts. The rearrangement uses TRBV30 and TRBJ1-1, with 7 bases that match TRBD1. The germline V gene has CDR1 GTSNPN and CDR2 SVGIG (reference sequence). The CDR3 spans 11 residues. J gave up 7 bases and V 1 base, and 0 bases lay outside the gene matches. The CDR3 spells CAWSGDSEAFF. CDR3 sequence (DNA): TGTGCCTGGAGTGGGGACAGTGAAGCTTTCTTT.

This clonotype was picked up many times. V gene TRBV20-1 combines with J gene TRBJ2-7, with 8 bases lining up with TRBD2. Germline-derived CDR1 and CDR2 are DFQATT and SNEGSKA (reference sequence). V was pared by 0 bases and J by 5 bases, with 9 bases of the junction left unmatched. The length of the CDR3 is 15 residues. DNA of the CDR3: TGCAGTGCTAGAGATCCGGGCGGGAGGACCAACGAGCAGTACTTC. Its protein is CSARDPGGRTNEQYF.

This clonotype came up a few times. The chain has TRBV6-1 and TRBJ1-5; TRBD1 matches 7 bases. The CDR3 has 15 amino acids. V was pared by 6 bases and J by 0 bases, with 5 bases of the junction left unmatched. Germline assignment: CDR1 MNHNS and CDR2 SASEGT. The CDR3 nucleotides read TGTGCCAGCAGCAACCAGGGGGTTAGCAATCAGCCCCAGCATTTT. It encodes CASSNQGVSNQPQHF.

There are many counts of this clonotype. This chain links TRBV10-3 with TRBJ2-7, with D possibly TRBD2 on 7 matching bases. There are 14 residues in the CDR3. Germline values: CDR1 ENHRY, CDR2 SYGVKD. Deletions cut 8 bases from V and 4 bases from J, with 18 bases between. The CDR3 here is CAIGGGAATYEQYF. As DNA, the CDR3 is TGTGCCATCGGTGGGGGGGCAGCGACTTACGAGCAGTACTTC.

This clonotype was detected ten times or more. This sequence joins TRBV7-2 and TRBJ2-7; D might be TRBD1 or TRBD2, each matching 5 bases. The CDR3 has 14 amino acids. Germline V gene data show CDR1 as SGHTA and CDR2 as FQGNSA. The germline V and J ends were trimmed by 4 bases and 8 bases, with 18 bases remaining between them. The CDR3 DNA reads as TGTGCCAGCAGCTCACACCGGGACGTCCCGAAGCAGTACTTC. It is translated as CASSSHRDVPKQYF.